This entry concerns a single T cell receptor (beta chain). Antigen: not known. The sample comes from a study of cytomegalovirus exposure and HLA in healthy donors. Points from the study as a whole: The study flagged about 150 TCR beta chains as cytomegalovirus-associated. Most subjects' HLA-A and HLA-B alleles were reportedly predicted from TCR beta sequences. The authors considered a cluster of highly shared sequence variants likely to be a sequencing artifact.

PCR amplification relied on 60 Vbeta primers (plus 13 Jbeta primers). Sequencing used immunoSEQ multiplex PCR; TCRdb keeps in-frame clones, though not all of them. The profile shows about 140,000 clones, approximately 79% of them singletons. This sequence was found in a woman aged 45 to 65 in good health and CMV-seropositive. The sequenced material came from PBMCs.

The CDR3 spells CSSAQTSGVGVSYNEQFF. The DNA for the CDR3 is TGCAGTTCCGCCCAGACTAGCGGGGTAGGAGTCTCCTACAATGAGCAGTTCTTC. This rearrangement joins TRBV29-1 to TRBJ2-1; 11 bases are a match to TRBD2. Germline-derived CDR1 and CDR2 are SQVTM and ANQGSEA. This CDR3 has 18 residues.